The clone carrying this TCR beta chain was picked up a small number of times. This specimen belongs to a study of blood T cells in healthy people across ages. Germline CDR1 and CDR2: KGHSH and LQKENI. There are 14 residues in the CDR3. The J segment lost 9 bases and the V segment lost 3 bases, leaving 5 bases of the junction unmatched. Through a sample-barcoded 5' primer and a J-beta primer mix, a second PCR was run for about 6 to 12 cycles. MiXCR was run by TCRdb on the 5' RACE reads, yielding one entry per CDR3 protein. The sample records more than 750,000 distinct CDR3 sequences, just under 30% being singletons. These data also featured in a second study, about T cells of mothers and their children.

Material: blood. This receptor was obtained from a woman in her forties in good health. The rearrangement links TRBV18 to TRBJ2-1; TRBD1 matches at 10 bases. The CDR3 DNA reads TGTGCCAGCTCACCGGACAGGGGGGTCAGTGAGCAGTTCTTC. Translation gives CASSPDRGVSEQFF.